This T cell receptor (beta chain) stems from a study of post-analysis software for immune sequencing data (dated by TCRdb to between 2014 and 2017). Broadly, across the study: Recorded disease courses included relapsing-remitting, secondary progressive and progressive-relapsing multiple sclerosis, with some patients lacking subtype annotation. Patient repertoires were compared against roughly 12 previously published healthy control repertoires from donors aged roughly 6 to 26 years. A subset of samples was prepared in parallel using single-end sample barcoding, then pooled and co-amplified after Illumina adapter ligation.

To demonstrate the VDJtools post-analysis software, TCR beta repertoires were profiled from the peripheral blood of roughly 12 young patients with multiple sclerosis. The patients with multiple sclerosis were children and adolescents between roughly 6 and 15 years of age. The library was made by PCR. Sequencing instrument: Illumina HiSeq 2500. Unique molecular identifiers were incorporated into TCR beta cDNA libraries to reduce PCR and sequencing biases. Every 1 to 10 million input T cells yielded roughly 500,000 cDNA molecules, meaning each molecule approximated one T cell. Patient libraries were prepared and sequenced with the same protocol used for the earlier healthy control dataset. Within a given batch, samples were prepared together, multiplexed and sequenced on the same HiSeq lane. The original pipeline was this. MIGEC handled the raw barcoded reads, throwing out single-read molecular identifier groups before consensus assembly and CDR3 extraction. VDJtools was used for post-analysis of the clonotype tables, with diversity normalized by down-sampling every dataset to the smallest sample size. To correct batch-related cross-sample contamination, repertoire overlap clustering matched CDR3 amino acid sequences but not nucleotide sequences. TCRdb took the public reads, trimmed them with fastp at Q25, ran MiXCR for clone calling and kept in-frame beta chains. Rows merge per CDR3 protein into single entries with the most common DNA and genes. TCRdb, not the original authors, processed these V and J calls. The sample table contains around 700,000 distinct CDR3 sequences; only one count was recorded for roughly three fifths of them. The top ten clones comprise roughly 12% of the sample.

Paper-wide results and their limitations: Normalized Chao1 diversity was significantly lower in multiple sclerosis patients than controls, suggesting substantial peripheral T-cell clonal expansion. Several TRBV segments, including TRBV5-6, TRBV5-1 and TRBV20-1, were significantly more frequent in patients than controls. The control group was slightly older than the multiple sclerosis patient group. Strong co-clustering of samples prepared in the same batch was shown by direct clustering with F measure, prompting a batch-effect correction.

This clonotype was detected ten times or more. Its antigen has not been determined. No clone much larger than this one lies a single base away; base qualities are absent. Taken from the germline V gene (reference sequence), the CDR1 and CDR2 loops are DFQATT and SNEGSKA. After removal of 6 bases from V and 6 bases from J, the junction retains 10 bases not matched to a gene. From cysteine to phenylalanine, the CDR3 is 14 amino acids long. Kept here is only the CDR3 DNA, which spans 42 bases and is read in frame from base 1. The receptor comes from a girl under 10 years old with multiple sclerosis. The specimen sequenced was blood. In this chain, TRBV20-1 is recombined with TRBJ2-1; 8 central bases correspond to TRBD2. The CDR3 here reads CSATAGDEVNEQFF. DNA sequence: TGCAGTGCAACAGCGGGGGATGAGGTCAATGAGCAGTTCTTC.